The sample holds a few counts of the clone carrying this T cell receptor (beta chain). The data were obtained in a study of T cell clones after liver transplantation. Germline V gene data show CDR1 as LGHNA and CDR2 as YNFKEQ. The CDR3 length is 15 residues. The V end was cut by 2 bases, the J end by 9 bases, with 19 bases between. TCRdb's table, derived via immunoSEQ multiplex PCR, lists solely in-frame clones and lacks some. The sample includes roughly 97,000 clones, 82% of them seen just once. Here the sequenced sample was CD4+ T cells from blood, taken before liver transplant. This TCR was sampled from a human donor who received a liver transplant. This chain links TRBV4-2 with TRBJ1-2; possibly TRBD1 for D (6 bases). The CDR3 sequence is CASSQPSLTGGSYTF. DNA of the CDR3: TGTGCCAGCAGCCAACCATCCCTGACAGGAGGGAGCTACACCTTC.